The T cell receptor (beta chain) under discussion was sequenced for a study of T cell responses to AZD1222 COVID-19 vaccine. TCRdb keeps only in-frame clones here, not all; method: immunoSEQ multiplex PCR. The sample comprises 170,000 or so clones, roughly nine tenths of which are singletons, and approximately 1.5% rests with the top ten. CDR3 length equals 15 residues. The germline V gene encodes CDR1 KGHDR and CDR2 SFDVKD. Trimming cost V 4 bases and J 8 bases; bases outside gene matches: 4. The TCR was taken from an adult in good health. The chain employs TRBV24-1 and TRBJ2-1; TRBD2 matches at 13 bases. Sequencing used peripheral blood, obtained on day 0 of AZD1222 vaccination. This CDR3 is CATSDTSGGADEQFF. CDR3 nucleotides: TGTGCCACCAGTGACACTAGCGGGGGGGCCGATGAGCAGTTCTTC.